This T cell receptor beta chain was captured by sequencing in a study of T cells in Graves' hyperthyroidism and ophthalmopathy. The overall study: Peripheral blood draws took place at initial diagnosis, ahead of any treatment. Whole-study results and caveats: The authors' 13 V-J model separated ophthalmopathy from stable hyperthyroidism.

The CDR3 has 14 residues. Per the germline V gene, CDR1 is SGDLS and CDR2 is YYNGEE. The V gene lost 3 bases and the J gene lost 5 bases, with 15 bases spanning the gap. RNA transcripts yielded amplified TCR beta CDR3 regions. The HTBI primer set drove a first-round RT-PCR of the TCR CDR3. Each CDR3 protein gets one entry after TCRdb re-called the multiplex PCR reads with MiXCR. This table holds 480,000 or so distinct CDR3 sequences, roughly an eighth found once. This clonotype was seen more than once but under ten times. Its antigen is undetermined. This sequence was found in a woman under 30 with Graves' hyperthyroidism. The gene calls are TRBV9 and TRBJ2-7; D uncertain. What was sequenced was blood. CDR3 amino acids: CASSAVASAHEQYF. For the CDR3, the DNA is TGTGCCAGCAGCGCCGTGGCTAGTGCCCACGAGCAGTACTTC.